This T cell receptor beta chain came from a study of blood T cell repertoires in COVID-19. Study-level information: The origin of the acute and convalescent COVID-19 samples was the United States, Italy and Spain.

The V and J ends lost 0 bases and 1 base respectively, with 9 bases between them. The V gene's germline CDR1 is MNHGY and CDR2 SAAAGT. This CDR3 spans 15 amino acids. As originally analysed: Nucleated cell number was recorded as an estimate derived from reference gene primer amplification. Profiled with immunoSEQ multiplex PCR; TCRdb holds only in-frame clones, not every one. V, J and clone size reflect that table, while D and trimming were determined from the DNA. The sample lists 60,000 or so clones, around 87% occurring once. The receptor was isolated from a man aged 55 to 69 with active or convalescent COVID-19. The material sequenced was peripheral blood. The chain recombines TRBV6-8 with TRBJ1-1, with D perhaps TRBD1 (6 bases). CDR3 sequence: CASSYSRTENTEAFF. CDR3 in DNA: TGTGCCAGCAGTTACTCGAGGACAGAGAACACTGAAGCTTTCTTT.